This T cell receptor (beta chain) emerged from a study of T cell repertoires in cytomegalovirus infection (dated by TCRdb to between 2017 and 2020). About the study as a whole: Alongside well-studied HLA-B-restricted epitopes, the peptide stimulations were aimed at recently identified HLA-C-restricted CMV epitopes, whose presentation resists viral immunomodulation. Because public TCR beta signatures pointed to carriage of CMV infection together with the matching HLA type, the HLA type of each donor mattered for the analysis.

This clonotype was detected only a few times. This receptor's antigen is unknown. Base qualities are not at hand, and no much larger clone is one base apart. The sample's treatment or condition label is to be understood as: in vitro stimulation with specific CMV peptide epitopes to enrich CMV-specific T cells. The run used an Illumina HiSeq 1500. The public reads were quality trimmed at Q25 with fastp and then assembled into clones with MiXCR by TCRdb, keeping productive beta chains. Each entry is one CDR3 protein sequence, shown with its most common DNA and genes. The sample records about 700,000 distinct CDR3 sequences, about 33% of which are singletons. The ten largest clones take up about 20% of the sample. Broader findings and caveats from the paper: In both this cohort and an independent roughly 330-donor cohort, the cumulative frequency of public TCR beta family members distinguished carriers of CMV infection plus the relevant HLA type. In the ex vivo response, HLA-C-restricted CMV-specific TCR beta clonotypes were dominant, and in two of eight donors the single most frequent clonotype came from this HLA-C-restricted group.

The specimen comprised cultured PBMCs, sampled from culture after CMV antigen stimulation. This receptor was taken from a human donor in good health (CMV status not recorded). Some clones in this sample may be carry-over from other donors' samples.

CDR3 reads: CASSIVDGGNEQFF. In nucleotides, the sequence is TGTGCCAGTAGTATAGTCGACGGGGGGAATGAGCAGTTCTTC. The V gene is TRBV19 and the J gene is TRBJ2-1, with TRBD2 matching 7 junction bases. V is pruned by 1 base and J by 7 bases, leaving 4 bases of the junction without a gene match. The germline V gene (reference sequence) yields LNHDA for CDR1 and SQIVND for CDR2. There are 14 amino acids in the CDR3, from cysteine to phenylalanine inclusive. The read is trimmed to its CDR3 DNA, 42 bases read in frame from base 1.